This T cell receptor beta chain emerged from a study of cytomegalovirus exposure and HLA in healthy donors. Study at large: Earlier, 150 million to 200 million T cells were analyzed, and some 120 million unique TCR beta sequences were found among them.

This PCR relied on a set of 60 Vbeta primers and 13 Jbeta primers. Only in-frame clones appear in the TCRdb table, and some are missing; sequencing was by immunoSEQ multiplex PCR. The repertoire has tens of thousands of clones, 70% of them found once; the top ten carry roughly 9.8%. In its sample, this clone was seen once. The antigen is unknown. General observations from the study: Under in vitro conditions, three CMV-associated chains were confirmed as specific for CMV antigens. Cytomegalovirus status was reportedly diagnosed by the classifier with high sensitivity and specificity. Cytomegalovirus-associated status was assigned to approximately 160 TCR beta chains.

The CDR3 has 15 amino acids. Trimming took 0 bases from V and 4 from J, leaving 15 bases between them. Germline V CDR1 and CDR2: GTSNPN, SVGIG (reference sequence). The chain is built from TRBV30 and TRBJ1-1, with D hard to call. The receptor's source is a woman between 45 and 65 years old in good health and CMV-seropositive. Source material: PBMCs. Written as DNA, the CDR3 is TGTGCCTGGAGTGTAAGAGCGGTTCGGGGCACTGAAGCTTTCTTT. As protein: CAWSVRAVRGTEAFF.